This TCR beta chain came from a study of blood T cell repertoires in COVID-19. In the study overall: Acute and convalescent COVID-19 specimens originated in the United States, Italy and Spain. T cells, B-cell-depleted T cells, or PBMCs provided the cDNA or gDNA that served as material.

CDR1 SGDLS and CDR2 YYNGEE come from the germline V gene. CDR3 length equals 14 residues. The V gene end was trimmed by 5 bases and the J gene end by 5 bases; junction bases not matched to a gene: 5. Measured with immunoSEQ multiplex PCR; TCRdb has only the in-frame clones, and not every one. The sample carries about 300,000 clones, roughly 82% recorded once. The receptor was isolated from a woman between 45 and 65 years old with acute or convalescent COVID-19. The sample was peripheral blood. The chain combines TRBV9 with TRBJ2-1; 9 nucleotides agree with TRBD2. CDR3: CASSLLAGNNEQFF. CDR3 nucleotides: TGTGCCAGCAGTTTGCTAGCGGGAAACAATGAGCAGTTCTTC.